The 19 T cell receptor beta chains below all came from one sample that was sequenced in a study of monozygotic twins with inflammatory bowel disease. TCRdb reprocessed the 5' RACE reads, with one entry per CDR3 protein and no DNA. This sample's table reports approximately 390,000 distinct CDR3 sequences. Specimen: blood. The receptors were gathered from a human donor with ulcerative colitis or Crohn's disease, or a healthy co-twin of an affected twin (not recorded which).

The genes are TRBV27 and TRBJ1-2; TCRdb's D call of TRBD1 is untestable without DNA. The CDR3 is 14 amino acids. The germline V gene has CDR1 MNHEY and CDR2 SMNVEV (reference sequence). The CDR3 region is CASSPRQGLYGYTF.

This chain links TRBV20-1 with TRBJ1-2; TCRdb returns TRBD1, unconfirmable since there is no DNA. The CDR3 length is 14 residues. Per germline, CDR1 DFQATT and CDR2 SNEGSKA (reference sequence). CDR3: CSAREGQSPYGYTF.

This sequence joins TRBV10-3 and TRBJ2-7; the TCRdb call, TRBD1, lacks DNA for checking. The CDR3 spans 15 residues. The germline gives CDR1 ENHRY, CDR2 SYGVKD. CDR3 region: CAISSRTGESYEQYF.

This chain links TRBV7-8 with TRBJ1-1; TCRdb reports TRBD1, a call that lacks DNA to check it against. Germline CDR1 and CDR2: SGHVS and FQNEAQ. The CDR3 spans 17 residues. Here the CDR3 reads CASSPGWGDGVNTEAFF.

The chain uses TRBV12-3 or TRBV12-4 and TRBJ1-3; TCRdb selects TRBD1, and the lack of DNA leaves this call unchecked. This CDR3 spans 14 amino acids. CDR3 sequence: CASSQHRGGNTIYF.

The chain combines TRBV20-1 with TRBJ1-1; TCRdb reports TRBD1, a call that lacks DNA to check it against. This CDR3 region has 15 residues. Germline values: CDR1 DFQATT, CDR2 SNEGSKA (reference sequence). The CDR3: CSARTTTGANTEAFF.

V gene TRBV5-1 combines with J gene TRBJ2-7; TCRdb lists TRBD2, though no DNA is available to test this call. The CDR3 runs 14 residues. CDR1 SGHRS and CDR2 YFSETQ come from the germline V gene. CDR3 sequence reads: CASSLADGLHEQYF.

The rearrangement links TRBV28 to TRBJ2-1; TCRdb lists TRBD2, though no DNA is available to test this call. Germline CDR1 reads MDHEN; CDR2 reads SYDVKM. There are 15 residues in the CDR3. The CDR3 loop reads CASPPSGRAHNEQFF.

The chain links TRBV7-2 to TRBJ2-7; no DNA is available, so the TRBD1 call from TCRdb remains unchecked. Germline V gives CDR1 SGHTA, CDR2 FQGNSA. This CDR3 has 14 amino acids. CDR3 protein: CASSFGTPLGEQYF.

This chain joins TRBV6-5 and TRBJ1-1. This CDR3 has 13 residues. Germline lookup yields CDR1 MNHEY and CDR2 SVGAGI. This CDR3 is CASSYRMNTEAFF.

The gene calls are TRBV20-1 and TRBJ2-1; TCRdb returns TRBD2, unconfirmable since there is no DNA. This CDR3 region has 17 residues. Germline V gene sequence: CDR1 DFQATT, CDR2 SNEGSKA (reference sequence). The CDR3 loop is CSARTSGGHSFYNEQFF.

This chain uses TRBV6-4 with TRBJ2-1; TCRdb gives TRBD2 as the D gene, but with no DNA this cannot be confirmed. Germline V gene sequence: CDR1 MRHNA, CDR2 SNTAGT. This CDR3 contains 13 residues. The CDR3 region is CASSGEVGNEQFF.

The rearrangement links TRBV6-2 or TRBV6-3 to TRBJ2-7; TCRdb names TRBD2, which stays unverified in the absence of DNA. CDR3 length: 14 residues. The V gene's germline CDR1 is MNHEY and CDR2 SVGEGT. CDR3 in amino acids: CASSYSAGTYEQYF.

The chain employs TRBV6-5 and TRBJ1-1. CDR1 MNHEY and CDR2 SVGAGI come from the germline V gene. The CDR3 loop spans 14 amino acids. CDR3 in amino acids: CASSYSNQNTEAFF.

The chain employs TRBV5-4 and TRBJ2-7; TCRdb returns TRBD1, unconfirmable since there is no DNA. Germline CDR1 reads SGHNT; CDR2 reads YYREEE (reference sequence). This CDR3 is 16 amino acids long. The CDR3 region is CASSLDGGPRVYEQYF.

V usage is TRBV20-1 and J usage is TRBJ1-2; checking the TCRdb D call of TRBD1 is not possible without DNA. The CDR3 covers 13 residues. The germline V gene encodes CDR1 DFQATT and CDR2 SNEGSKA (reference sequence). The CDR3 sequence is CSASKGRENGYTF.

This chain links TRBV6-1 with TRBJ2-5; TCRdb picks TRBD1, but there is no DNA to check that call. Germline lookup yields CDR1 MNHNS and CDR2 SASEGT. The CDR3 is made up of 15 amino acids. CDR3 region: CASRTTVGSQETQYF.

The V call is TRBV15, the J call TRBJ2-7. Germline CDR1 is LNHNV and CDR2 is YYDKDF (reference sequence). There are 11 residues in the CDR3. The CDR3 sequence: CATSRGYEQYF.

The chain uses TRBV7-2 and TRBJ1-6. The CDR3 totals 11 residues. Germline V gene sequence: CDR1 SGHTA, CDR2 FQGNSA. The chain's CDR3 is CASSLGGILHF.